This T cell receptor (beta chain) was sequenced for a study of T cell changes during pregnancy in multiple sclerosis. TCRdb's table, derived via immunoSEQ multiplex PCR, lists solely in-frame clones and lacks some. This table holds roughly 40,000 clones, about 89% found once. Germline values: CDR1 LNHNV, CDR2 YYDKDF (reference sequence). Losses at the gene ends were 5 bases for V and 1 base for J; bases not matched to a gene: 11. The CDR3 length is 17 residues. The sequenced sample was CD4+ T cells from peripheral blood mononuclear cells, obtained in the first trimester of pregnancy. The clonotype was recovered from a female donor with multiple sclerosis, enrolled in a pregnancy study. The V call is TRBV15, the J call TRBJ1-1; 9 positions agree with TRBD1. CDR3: CATSRYMQGQGNTEAFF. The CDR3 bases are TGTGCCACCAGCCGATACATGCAGGGACAGGGGAACACTGAAGCTTTCTTT.